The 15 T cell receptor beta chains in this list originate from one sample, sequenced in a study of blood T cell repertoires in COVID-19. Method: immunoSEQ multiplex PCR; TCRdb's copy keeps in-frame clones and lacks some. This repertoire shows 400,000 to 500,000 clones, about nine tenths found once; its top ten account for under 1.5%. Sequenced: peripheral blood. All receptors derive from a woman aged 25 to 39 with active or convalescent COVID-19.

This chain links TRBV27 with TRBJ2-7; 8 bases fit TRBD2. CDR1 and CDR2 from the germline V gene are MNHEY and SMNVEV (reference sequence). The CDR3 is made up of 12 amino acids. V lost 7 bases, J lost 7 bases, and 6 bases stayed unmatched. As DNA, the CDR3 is TGTGCCAGCACTACCGGGGGGGGAGAGCAGTACTTC. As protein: CASTTGGGEQYF.

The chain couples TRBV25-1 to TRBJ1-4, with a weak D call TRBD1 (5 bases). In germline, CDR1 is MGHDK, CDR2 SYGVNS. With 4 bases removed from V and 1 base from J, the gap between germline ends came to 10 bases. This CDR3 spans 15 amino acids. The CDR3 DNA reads TGTGCCAGCAGTGCCACGACAGAAACTAATGAAAAACTGTTTTTT. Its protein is CASSATTETNEKLFF.

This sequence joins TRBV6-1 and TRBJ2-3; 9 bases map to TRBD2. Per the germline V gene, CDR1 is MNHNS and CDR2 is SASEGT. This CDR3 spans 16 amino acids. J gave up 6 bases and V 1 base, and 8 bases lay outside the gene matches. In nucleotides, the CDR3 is TGTGCCAGCAGTGAAGTGGTAGCGGGAGTAATGGATACGCAGTATTTT. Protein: CASSEVVAGVMDTQYF.

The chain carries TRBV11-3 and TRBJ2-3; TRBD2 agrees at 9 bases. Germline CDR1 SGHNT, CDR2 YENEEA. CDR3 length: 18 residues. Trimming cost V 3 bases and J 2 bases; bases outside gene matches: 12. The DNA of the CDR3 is TGTGCCAGCAGCTTGTACCCCCCCAGCGGGGGGAACACAGATACGCAGTATTTT. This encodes CASSLYPPSGGNTDTQYF.

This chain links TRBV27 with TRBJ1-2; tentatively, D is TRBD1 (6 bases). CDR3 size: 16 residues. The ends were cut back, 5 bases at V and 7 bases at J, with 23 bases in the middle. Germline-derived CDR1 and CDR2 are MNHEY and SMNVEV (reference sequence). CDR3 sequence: CASSSLGAGVFGGYTF. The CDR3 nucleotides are TGTGCCAGCAGTAGCCTCGGGGCAGGGGTATTCGGTGGCTACACCTTC.

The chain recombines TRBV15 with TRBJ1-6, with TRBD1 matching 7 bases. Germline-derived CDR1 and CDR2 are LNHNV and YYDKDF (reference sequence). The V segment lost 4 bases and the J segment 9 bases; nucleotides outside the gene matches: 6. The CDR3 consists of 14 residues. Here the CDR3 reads CATSNDRAGSPLHF. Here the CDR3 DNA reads TGTGCCACCAGCAACGACAGGGCTGGTTCACCCCTCCACTTT.

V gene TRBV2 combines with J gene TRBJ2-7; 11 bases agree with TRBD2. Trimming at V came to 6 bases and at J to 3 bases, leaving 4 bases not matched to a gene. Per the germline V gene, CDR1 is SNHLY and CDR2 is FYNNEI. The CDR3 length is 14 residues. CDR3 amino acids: CASRGLAVNYEQYF. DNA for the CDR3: TGTGCCAGCAGGGGACTAGCGGTGAACTACGAGCAGTACTTC. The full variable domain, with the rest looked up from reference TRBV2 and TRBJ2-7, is EPEVTQTPSHQVTQMGQEVILRCVPISNHLYFYWYRQILGQKVEFLVSFYNNEISEKSEIFDDQFSVERPDGSNFTLKIRSTKLEDSAMYFCASRGLAVNYEQYFGPGTRLTVT.

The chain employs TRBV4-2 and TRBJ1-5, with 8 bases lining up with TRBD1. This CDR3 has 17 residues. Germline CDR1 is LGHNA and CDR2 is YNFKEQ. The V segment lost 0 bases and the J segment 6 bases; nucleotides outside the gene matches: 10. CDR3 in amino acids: CASSQDHGQGMVQPQHF. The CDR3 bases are TGTGCCAGCAGCCAAGACCACGGACAGGGAATGGTTCAGCCCCAGCATTTT.

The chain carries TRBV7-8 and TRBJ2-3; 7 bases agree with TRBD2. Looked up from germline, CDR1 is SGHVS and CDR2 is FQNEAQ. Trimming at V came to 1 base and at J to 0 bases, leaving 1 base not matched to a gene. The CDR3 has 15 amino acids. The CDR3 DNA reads TGTGCCAGCAGCTTAGGGCGGGAGAGCACAGATACGCAGTATTTT. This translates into CASSLGRESTDTQYF. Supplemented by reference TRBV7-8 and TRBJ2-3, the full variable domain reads GAGVSQSPRYKVAKRGQDVALRCDPISGHVSLFWYQQALGQGPEFLTYFQNEAQLDKSGLPSDRFFAERPEGSVSTLKIQRTQQEDSAVYLCASSLGRESTDTQYFGPGTRLTVL.

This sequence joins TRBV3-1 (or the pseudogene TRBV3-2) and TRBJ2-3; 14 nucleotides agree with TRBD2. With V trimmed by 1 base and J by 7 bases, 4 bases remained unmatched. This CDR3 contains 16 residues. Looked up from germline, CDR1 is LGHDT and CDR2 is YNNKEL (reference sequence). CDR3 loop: CASSQATSGGAHTQYF. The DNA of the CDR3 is TGTGCCAGCAGCCAAGCGACTAGCGGGGGGGCTCATACGCAGTATTTT.

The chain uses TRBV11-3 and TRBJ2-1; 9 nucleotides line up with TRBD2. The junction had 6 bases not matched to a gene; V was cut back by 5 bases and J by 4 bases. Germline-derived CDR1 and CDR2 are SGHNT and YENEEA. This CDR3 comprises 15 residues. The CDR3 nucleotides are TGTGCCAGCAGCCCTAGCGGGACCCTTTACAATGAGCAGTTCTTC. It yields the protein CASSPSGTLYNEQFF.

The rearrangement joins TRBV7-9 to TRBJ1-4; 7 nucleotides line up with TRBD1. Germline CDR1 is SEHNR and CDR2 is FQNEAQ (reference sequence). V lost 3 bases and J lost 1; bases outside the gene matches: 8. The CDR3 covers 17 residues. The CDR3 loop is CASSFARTGLTNEKLFF. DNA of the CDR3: TGTGCCAGCAGCTTCGCACGGACAGGCCTAACTAATGAAAAACTGTTTTTT.

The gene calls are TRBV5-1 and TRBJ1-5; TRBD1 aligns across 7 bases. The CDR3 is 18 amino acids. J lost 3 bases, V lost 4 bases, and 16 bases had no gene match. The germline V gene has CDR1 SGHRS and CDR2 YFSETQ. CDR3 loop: CASSPQGESHAPNQPQHF. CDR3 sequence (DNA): TGCGCCAGCAGCCCCCAGGGGGAGTCGCACGCTCCCAATCAGCCCCAGCATTTT.

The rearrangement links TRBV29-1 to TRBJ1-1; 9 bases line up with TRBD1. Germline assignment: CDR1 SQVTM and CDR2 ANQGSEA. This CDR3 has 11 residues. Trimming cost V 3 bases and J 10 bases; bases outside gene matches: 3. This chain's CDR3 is CSVEGGQGAFF. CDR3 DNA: TGCAGCGTTGAGGGGGGACAGGGAGCTTTCTTT.

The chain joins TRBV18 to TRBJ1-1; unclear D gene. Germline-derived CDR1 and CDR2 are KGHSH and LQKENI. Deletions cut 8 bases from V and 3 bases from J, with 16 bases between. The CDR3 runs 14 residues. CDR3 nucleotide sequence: TGTGCCAGCGCCTTTAAGGGAGGAGACACTGAAGCTTTCTTT. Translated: CASAFKGGDTEAFF.